The following is a T cell receptor beta chain sequence with its context. The entry originates in a study of blood T cell repertoires in COVID-19. About the study: Samples of COVID-19 (acute and convalescent) were obtained from the United States, Italy and Spain. Sample material is recorded as cDNA or gDNA derived from T cells, B-cell-depleted T cells, or PBMCs.

The CDR3 length is 14 residues. Unmatched junction bases numbered 5, after V lost 4 bases and J lost 2 bases. In germline, CDR1 is SGHVS, CDR2 FQNEAQ. Per the original data handling: Quantification of nucleated cells was approximated via reference gene primer amplification. Libraries were prepared by immunoSEQ multiplex PCR; TCRdb keeps only in-frame clonotypes and omits some of them. V, J and clone size reflect that table, while D and trimming were determined from the DNA. The table lists 250,000 to 350,000 clones, more than 75% of them singletons. The sequenced sample consisted of peripheral blood. This receptor was obtained from a woman aged 45-65 years with acute or convalescent COVID-19. The J gene is TRBJ2-7, the V gene TRBV7-8; TRBD2 matches at 7 bases. This CDR3 reads CASSSSGRTYEQYF. The CDR3 region has the DNA TGTGCCAGCAGCTCCTCCGGGAGGACCTACGAGCAGTACTTC.